These 18 T cell receptor beta chains came from one sample sequenced in a study of a mutant IDH1 vaccine in newly diagnosed glioma. What these receptors recognize is not known. Time point in this sample: week 35, safety follow-up. The investigators gave 300 ug of mutant IDH1 20-mer peptide in each vaccine dose, together with topical imiquimod. Generated by immunoSEQ multiplex PCR, the TCRdb table keeps only in-frame clones and is missing some. The table lists more than 35,000 clones, 81% of them singletons. The starting material was PBMCs, obtained from a glioma patient whose treatment included an IDH1 peptide vaccine. The receptor source for this set is a woman aged 40-49 years with glioma. Some clones in this sample may be carry-over from other donors' samples.

The chain is built from TRBV7-9 and TRBJ2-3; 7 bases align to TRBD1. This CDR3 comprises 16 residues. Germline-derived CDR1 and CDR2 are SEHNR and FQNEAQ (reference sequence). Unmatched junction bases numbered 9, after V lost 5 bases and J lost 1 base. CDR3: CASSRQGSFGTDTQYF. As DNA, the CDR3 is TGTGCCAGCAGCCGACAGGGTTCTTTCGGCACAGATACGCAGTATTTT. Filled out from reference TRBV7-9 and TRBJ2-3, the complete variable domain reads DTGVSQNPRHKITKRGQNVTFRCDPISEHNRLYWYRQTLGQGPEFLTYFQNEAQLEKSRLLSDRFSAERPKGSFSTLEIQRTEQGDSAMYLCASSRQGSFGTDTQYFGPGTRLTVL.

The table lists this clone with a count of one. The rearrangement uses TRBV6-1 and TRBJ2-3, with 9 bases identical to TRBD2. V was clipped by 3 bases and J by 1 base; unmatched bases: 8. From germline, CDR1 is MNHNS and CDR2 SASEGT. This CDR3 region has 17 residues. The CDR3 spells CASSDEAGGGRTDTQYF. The CDR3 DNA reads TGTGCCAGCAGTGACGAAGCGGGGGGAGGACGCACAGATACGCAGTATTTT.

The V call is TRBV7-6, the J call TRBJ1-1, with D tentatively TRBD1 (5 bases). V lost 3 bases and J 3 bases, leaving 11 bases between the germline ends. Germline V gene lookup returns CDR1 SGHVS and CDR2 FNYEAQ. The CDR3 length is 14 residues. The CDR3 DNA reads TGTGCCAGCAGCTTTAAGGGGTCGGACACTGAAGCTTTCTTT. Protein sequence: CASSFKGSDTEAFF. Combining the CDR3 with reference TRBV7-6 and TRBJ1-1 gives the whole variable domain GAGVSQSPRYKVTKRGQDVALRCDPISGHVSLYWYRQALGQGPEFLTYFNYEAQQDKSGLPNDRFSAERPEGSISTLTIQRTEQRDSAMYRCASSFKGSDTEAFFGQGTRLTVV.

The V call is TRBV11-3, the J call TRBJ2-7; D may be TRBD1 (6 bases). V was clipped by 1 base and J by 6 bases, with 13 bases between them. This CDR3 is built from 14 residues. Germline CDR1 reads SGHNT; CDR2 reads YENEEA. CDR3 sequence reads: CASSLGGTSGEQYF. In DNA, the CDR3 is TGTGCCAGCAGCTTAGGGGGGACATCAGGCGAGCAGTACTTC.

J is TRBJ2-7 and V is TRBV6-6; D is unresolved. Germline V gene lookup returns CDR1 MNHNY and CDR2 SVGAGI (reference sequence). V lost 5 bases to trimming and J lost 7 bases, with 9 bases between them. This CDR3 is 11 amino acids long. The CDR3 protein is CASSESGEQYF. As DNA, the CDR3 is TGTGCCAGCAGTGAATCCGGGGAGCAGTACTTC.

V gene TRBV10-3 combines with J gene TRBJ2-7, with 10 bases aligning to TRBD2. CDR1 is ENHRY, CDR2 SYGVKD, per germline. The CDR3 covers 14 residues. After removal of 7 bases from V and 2 bases from J, the junction contained 5 bases not matched to a gene. Here the CDR3 DNA reads TGTGCCATCAAGGGGACTAGCGACACCTACGAGCAGTACTTC. Translated, it gives CAIKGTSDTYEQYF.

On this clone: Other nucleotide sequences from this sample produce the same CDR3. The CDR3 spells CASSPRESGNTIYF. In DNA form, the CDR3 reads TGCGCCAGCAGCCCACGGGAATCTGGAAACACCATATATTTT. This rearrangement joins TRBV5-1 to TRBJ1-3; D not resolved. Trimming left V 4 bases short and J 1 base short, with 9 bases between. This CDR3 comprises 14 residues. CDR1 and CDR2 from the germline V gene are SGHRS and YFSETQ. The full variable domain, rest sourced from reference TRBV5-1 and TRBJ1-3, is KAGVTQTPRYLIKTRGQQVTLSCSPISGHRSVSWYQQTPGQGLQFLFEYFSETQRNKGNFPGRFSGRQFSNSRSEMNVSTLELGDSALYLCASSPRESGNTIYFGEGSWLTVV.

The chain links TRBV5-5 to TRBJ1-4; 8 bases map to TRBD1. This CDR3 has 16 amino acids. V shed 1 base and J 5 bases; nucleotides not matched to a gene: 7. Germline V gene lookup returns CDR1 SGHKS and CDR2 YYEKEE (reference sequence). CDR3 protein: CASSLYSAGGNEKLFF. The CDR3 DNA reads TGTGCCAGCAGCTTGTACTCGGCAGGGGGCAATGAAAAACTGTTTTTT.

This rearrangement joins TRBV18 to TRBJ2-2; D is unresolved. V lost 8 bases and J lost 2, with 6 bases in between. CDR1 KGHSH and CDR2 LQKENI come from the germline V gene. CDR3 length: 12 amino acids. CDR3 in DNA: TGTGCCAGCGAGGAAAACACCGGGGAGCTGTTTTTT. Residues: CASEENTGELFF.

The chain has TRBV7-2 and TRBJ1-3; D is perhaps TRBD1 (6 bases). This CDR3 is 14 amino acids long. V was clipped by 7 bases and J by 7 bases, with 17 bases between them. Germline V gene sequence: CDR1 SGHTA, CDR2 FQGNSA. This CDR3 reads CASTRAGARNTIYF. For the CDR3, the DNA is TGTGCCAGCACCCGGGCGGGGGCGCGGAACACCATATATTTT.

V usage is TRBV7-8 and J usage is TRBJ2-7, with 9 bases fitting TRBD1. This CDR3 comprises 16 residues. With V trimmed by 1 base and J by 5 bases, 9 bases remained unmatched. Germline-derived CDR1 and CDR2 are SGHVS and FQNEAQ. In DNA form, the CDR3 reads TGTGCCAGCAGCTTAGGGGGGACAGGGATCGGGGACGAGCAGTACTTC. Translation gives CASSLGGTGIGDEQYF.

This chain uses TRBV7-2 with TRBJ1-4; TRBD1 aligns across 9 bases. The length of the CDR3 is 13 residues. Looked up from germline, CDR1 is SGHTA and CDR2 is FQGNSA. The junction had 3 bases not matched to a gene; V was cut back by 6 bases and J by 7 bases. The CDR3 loop is CASRDRGTEKLFF. The CDR3 nucleotides are TGTGCCAGCAGGGACAGGGGAACTGAAAAACTGTTTTTT.

The chain couples TRBV15 to TRBJ2-7; 11 bases fit TRBD2. Germline trimming cut 0 bases from V and 2 bases from J; bases unmatched to any gene: 9. The germline gives CDR1 LNHNV, CDR2 YYDKDF (reference sequence). There are 18 residues in the CDR3. The CDR3 is CATSRDTSGRLVPYEQYF. The CDR3 DNA is TGTGCCACCAGCAGAGATACTAGCGGGAGATTAGTCCCCTACGAGCAGTACTTC.

This chain links TRBV28 with TRBJ2-2; TRBD2 aligns across 10 bases. V dropped 6 bases and J dropped 2; count of bases not matched to a gene: 6. Germline CDR1 is MDHEN and CDR2 is SYDVKM. The CDR3 sequence is 16 residues long. This CDR3 reads CASRVSGRLNTGELFF. CDR3 coding DNA: TGTGCCAGCAGGGTTAGCGGGAGGCTAAACACCGGGGAGCTGTTTTTT. The whole variable domain, remainder taken from reference TRBV28 and TRBJ2-2, is DVKVTQSSRYLVKRTGEKVFLECVQDMDHENMFWYRQDPGLGLRLIYFSYDVKMKEKGDIPEGYSVSREKKERFSLILESASTNQTSMYLCASRVSGRLNTGELFFGEGSRLTVL.

This clone was recorded only once. The chain combines TRBV29-1 with TRBJ1-3; D may be TRBD1 (5 bases). CDR3 length: 15 amino acids. V was pared by 7 bases and J by 3 bases, with 19 bases between. Germline assignment: CDR1 SQVTM and CDR2 ANQGSEA. CDR3 loop: CSASRPGDYGNTIYF. DNA of the CDR3: TGCAGCGCCTCCAGGCCCGGGGACTATGGAAACACCATATATTTT.

The V gene is TRBV6-1, the J gene TRBJ2-7; D may be TRBD1 (6 bases). This CDR3 has 17 amino acids. V shed 1 base and J shed 4 bases, with 20 bases lying between them. The V gene's germline CDR1 is MNHNS and CDR2 SASEGT. CDR3 coding DNA: TGTGCCAGCAGTGAAGGCCCTACGATTCTCAGGGGTTACGAGCAGTACTTC. This sequence encodes CASSEGPTILRGYEQYF.

The V call is TRBV6-4, the J call TRBJ2-1, with TRBD2 identical over 12 bases. The CDR3 length is 14 residues. V gave up 3 bases and J gave up 9 bases; unmatched junction bases: 3. Germline V CDR1 and CDR2: MRHNA, SNTAGT. CDR3 loop: CASSELAGGVEQFF. CDR3 DNA: TGTGCCAGCAGTGAGCTAGCGGGAGGGGTTGAGCAGTTCTTC.

The J gene is TRBJ2-3, the V gene TRBV19; TRBD1 aligns across 9 bases. The CDR3 consists of 16 residues. V dropped 5 bases and J dropped 2; count of bases not matched to a gene: 8. Germline V gene lookup returns CDR1 LNHDA and CDR2 SQIVND (reference sequence). CDR3 region: CASSQPDRGTTDTQYF. In DNA, the CDR3 is TGTGCCAGTAGTCAGCCGGACAGGGGTACCACAGATACGCAGTATTTT.